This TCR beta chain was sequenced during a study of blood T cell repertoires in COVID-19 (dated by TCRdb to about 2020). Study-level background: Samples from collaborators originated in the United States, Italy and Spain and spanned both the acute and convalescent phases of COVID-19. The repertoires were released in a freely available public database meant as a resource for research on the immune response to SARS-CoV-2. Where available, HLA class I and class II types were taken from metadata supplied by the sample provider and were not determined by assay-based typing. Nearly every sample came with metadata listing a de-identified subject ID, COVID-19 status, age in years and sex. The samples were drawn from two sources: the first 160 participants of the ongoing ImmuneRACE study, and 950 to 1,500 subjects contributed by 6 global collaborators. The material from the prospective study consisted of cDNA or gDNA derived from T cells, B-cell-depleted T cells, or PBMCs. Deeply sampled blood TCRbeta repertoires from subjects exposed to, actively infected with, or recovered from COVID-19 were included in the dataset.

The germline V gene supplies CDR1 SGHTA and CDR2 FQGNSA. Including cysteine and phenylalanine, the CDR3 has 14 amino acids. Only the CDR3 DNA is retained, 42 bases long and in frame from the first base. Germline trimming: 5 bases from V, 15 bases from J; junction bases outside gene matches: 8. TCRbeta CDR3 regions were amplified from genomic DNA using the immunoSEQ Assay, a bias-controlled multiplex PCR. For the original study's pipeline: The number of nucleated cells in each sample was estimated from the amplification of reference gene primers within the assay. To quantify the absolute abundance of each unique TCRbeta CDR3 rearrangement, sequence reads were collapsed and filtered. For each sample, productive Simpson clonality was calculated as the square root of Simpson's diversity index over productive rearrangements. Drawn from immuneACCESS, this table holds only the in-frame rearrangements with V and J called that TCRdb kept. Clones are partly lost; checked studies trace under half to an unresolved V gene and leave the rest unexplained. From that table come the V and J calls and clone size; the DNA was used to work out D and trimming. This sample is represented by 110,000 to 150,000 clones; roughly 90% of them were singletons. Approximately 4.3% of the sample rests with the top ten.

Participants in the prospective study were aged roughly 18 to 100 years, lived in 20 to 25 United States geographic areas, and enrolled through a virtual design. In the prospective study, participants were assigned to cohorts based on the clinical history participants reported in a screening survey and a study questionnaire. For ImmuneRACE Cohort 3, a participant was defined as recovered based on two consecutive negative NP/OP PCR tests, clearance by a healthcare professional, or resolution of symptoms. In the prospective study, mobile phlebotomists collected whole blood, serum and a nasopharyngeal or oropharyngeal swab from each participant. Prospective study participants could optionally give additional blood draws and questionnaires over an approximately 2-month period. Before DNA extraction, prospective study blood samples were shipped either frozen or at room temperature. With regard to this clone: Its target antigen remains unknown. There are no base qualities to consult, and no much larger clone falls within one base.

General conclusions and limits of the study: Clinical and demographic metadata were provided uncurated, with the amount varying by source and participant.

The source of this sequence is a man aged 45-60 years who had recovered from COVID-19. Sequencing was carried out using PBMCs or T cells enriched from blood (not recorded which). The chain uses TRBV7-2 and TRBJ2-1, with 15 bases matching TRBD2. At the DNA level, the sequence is TGTGCCAGCAGCACGGGACTAGCGGGGGGCGTCTGGTTCTTC. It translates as CASSTGLAGGVWFF. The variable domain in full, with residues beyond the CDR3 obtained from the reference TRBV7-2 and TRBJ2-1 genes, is GAGVSQSPSNKVTEKGKDVELRCDPISGHTALYWYRQSLGQGLEFLIYFQGNSAPDKSGLPSDRFSAERTGGSVSTLTIQRTQQEDSAVYLCASSTGLAGGVWFFGPGTRLTVL.